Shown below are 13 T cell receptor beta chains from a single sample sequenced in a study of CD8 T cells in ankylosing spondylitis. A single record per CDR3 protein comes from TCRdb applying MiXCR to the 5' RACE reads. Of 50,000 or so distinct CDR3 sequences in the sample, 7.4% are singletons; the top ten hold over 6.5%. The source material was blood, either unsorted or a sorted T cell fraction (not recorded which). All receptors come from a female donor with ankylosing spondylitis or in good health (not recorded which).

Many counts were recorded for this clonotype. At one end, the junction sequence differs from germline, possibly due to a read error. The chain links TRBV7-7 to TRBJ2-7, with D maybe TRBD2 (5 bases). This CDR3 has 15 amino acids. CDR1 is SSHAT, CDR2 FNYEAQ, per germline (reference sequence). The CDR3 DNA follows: TGTGCTAGCAGCTTAGCAACCGGTAGCGTCTACGAGCAGTACTTC. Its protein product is CASSLATGSVYEQYF.

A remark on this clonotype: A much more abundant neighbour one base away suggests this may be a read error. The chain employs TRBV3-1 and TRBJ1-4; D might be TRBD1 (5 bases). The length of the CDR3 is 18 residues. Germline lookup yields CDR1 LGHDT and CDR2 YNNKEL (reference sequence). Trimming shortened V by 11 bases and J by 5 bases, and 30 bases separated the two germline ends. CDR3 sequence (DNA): TGTGCCTGCTGCCAAGCTGTCTTGGGGTCGGGGGAGAATGAAAAACTGTTTTTT. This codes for CACCQAVLGSGENEKLFF.

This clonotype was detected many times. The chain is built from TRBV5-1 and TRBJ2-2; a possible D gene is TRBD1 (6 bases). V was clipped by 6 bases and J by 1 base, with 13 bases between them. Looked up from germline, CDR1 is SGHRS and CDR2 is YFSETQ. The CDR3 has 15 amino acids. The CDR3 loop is CASTYPTGNTGELFF. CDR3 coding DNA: TGCGCCAGCACCTACCCGACAGGGAACACCGGGGAGCTGTTTTTT.

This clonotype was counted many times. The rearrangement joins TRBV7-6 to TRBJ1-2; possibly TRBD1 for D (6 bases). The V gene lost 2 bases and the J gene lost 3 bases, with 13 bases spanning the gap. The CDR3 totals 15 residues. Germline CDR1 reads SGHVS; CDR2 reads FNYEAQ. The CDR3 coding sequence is TGTGCCAGCAGCTTACGGACAGCCGATTACTATGGCTACACCTTC. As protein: CASSLRTADYYGYTF.

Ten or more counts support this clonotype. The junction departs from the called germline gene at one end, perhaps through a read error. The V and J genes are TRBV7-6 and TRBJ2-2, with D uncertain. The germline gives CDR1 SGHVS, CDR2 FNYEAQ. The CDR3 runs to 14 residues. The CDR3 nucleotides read TGTGCTAGCAGCGAAAGAAGGGCCCACGGGGAGCTGTTTTTT. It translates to CASSERRAHGELFF.

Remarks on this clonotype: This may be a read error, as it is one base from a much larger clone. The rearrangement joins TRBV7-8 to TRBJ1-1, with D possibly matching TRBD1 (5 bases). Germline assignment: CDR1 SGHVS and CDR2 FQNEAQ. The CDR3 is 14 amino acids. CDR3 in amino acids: CASSFGNSDTESFF. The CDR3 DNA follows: TGTGCCAGCAGCTTTGGCAACTCGGACACTGAATCTTTCTTT.

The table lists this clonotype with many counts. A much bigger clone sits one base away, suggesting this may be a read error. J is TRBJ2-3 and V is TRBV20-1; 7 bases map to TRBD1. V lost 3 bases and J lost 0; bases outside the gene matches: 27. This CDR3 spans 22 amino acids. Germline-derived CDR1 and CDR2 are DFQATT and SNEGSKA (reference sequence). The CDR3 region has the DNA TGCAGTGCTAGTTGGGTTTACCGACAGCCCAGGGGGACGCAAACTAGCACAGATACGCAGTATTTT. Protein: CSASWVYRQPRGTQTSTDTQYF.

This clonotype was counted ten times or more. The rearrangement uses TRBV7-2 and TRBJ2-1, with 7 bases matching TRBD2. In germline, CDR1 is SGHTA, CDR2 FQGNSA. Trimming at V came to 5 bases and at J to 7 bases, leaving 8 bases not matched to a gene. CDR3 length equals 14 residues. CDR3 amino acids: CASSPWEGWNEQFF. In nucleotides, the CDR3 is TGTGCCAGCAGCCCTTGGGAGGGCTGGAATGAGCAGTTCTTC.

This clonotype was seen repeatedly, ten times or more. The DNA for the CDR3 is TGCGCCAGCAGTGAGACAGGGCTTCTGAGTTACAATGAGCAGTTCTTC. Protein: CASSETGLLSYNEQFF. The rearrangement uses TRBV10-1 and TRBJ2-1; the D gene is possibly TRBD1 (6 bases). Deletions cut 2 bases from V and 4 bases from J, with 15 bases between. Per germline, CDR1 WNHNN and CDR2 SYGVQD (reference sequence). CDR3 length equals 16 residues.

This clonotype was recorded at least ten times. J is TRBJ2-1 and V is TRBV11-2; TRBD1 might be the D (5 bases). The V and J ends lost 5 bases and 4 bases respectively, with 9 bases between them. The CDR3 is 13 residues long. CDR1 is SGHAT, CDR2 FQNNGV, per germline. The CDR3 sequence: CASSADRYNEQFF. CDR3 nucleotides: TGTGCCAGCAGCGCCGACAGATACAATGAGCAGTTCTTC.

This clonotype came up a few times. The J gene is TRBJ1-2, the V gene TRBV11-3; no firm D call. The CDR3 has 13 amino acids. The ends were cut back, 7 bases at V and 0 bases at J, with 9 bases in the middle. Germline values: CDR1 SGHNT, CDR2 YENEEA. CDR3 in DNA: TGTGCCAGCACTCCCGGGCCTAACTATGGCTACACCTTC. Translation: CASTPGPNYGYTF.

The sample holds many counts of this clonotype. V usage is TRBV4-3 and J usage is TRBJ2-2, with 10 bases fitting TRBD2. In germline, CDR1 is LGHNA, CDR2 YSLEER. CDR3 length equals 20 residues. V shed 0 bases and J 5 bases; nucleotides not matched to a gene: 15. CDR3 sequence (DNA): TGCGCCAGCAGCCAAGATTTGGGGCTAGCGGGGGCCGCGAGGACCGGGGAGCTGTTTTTT. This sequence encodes CASSQDLGLAGAARTGELFF.

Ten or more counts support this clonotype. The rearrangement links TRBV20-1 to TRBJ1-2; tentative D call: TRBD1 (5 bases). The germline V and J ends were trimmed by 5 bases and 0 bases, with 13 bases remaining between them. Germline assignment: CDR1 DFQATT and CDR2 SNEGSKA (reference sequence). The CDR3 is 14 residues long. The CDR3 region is CSAREGRTNYGYTF. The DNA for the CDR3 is TGCAGTGCTCGCGAGGGACGGACTAACTATGGCTACACCTTC.